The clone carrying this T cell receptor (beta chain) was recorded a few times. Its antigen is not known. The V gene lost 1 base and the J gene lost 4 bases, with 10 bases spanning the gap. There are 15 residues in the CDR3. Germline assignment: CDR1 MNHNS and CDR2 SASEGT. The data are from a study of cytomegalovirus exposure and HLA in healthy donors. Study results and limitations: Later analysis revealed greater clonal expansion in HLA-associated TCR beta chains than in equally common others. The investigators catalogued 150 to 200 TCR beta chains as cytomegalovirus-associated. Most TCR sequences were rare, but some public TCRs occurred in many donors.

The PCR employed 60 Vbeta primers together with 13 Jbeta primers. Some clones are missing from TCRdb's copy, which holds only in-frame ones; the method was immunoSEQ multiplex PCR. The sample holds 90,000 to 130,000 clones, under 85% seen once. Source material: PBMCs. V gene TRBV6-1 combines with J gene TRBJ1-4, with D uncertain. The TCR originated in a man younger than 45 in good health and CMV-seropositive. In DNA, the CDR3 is TGTGCCAGCAGTGAAGGTTCCGGCGGTAATGAAAAACTGTTTTTT. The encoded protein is CASSEGSGGNEKLFF.